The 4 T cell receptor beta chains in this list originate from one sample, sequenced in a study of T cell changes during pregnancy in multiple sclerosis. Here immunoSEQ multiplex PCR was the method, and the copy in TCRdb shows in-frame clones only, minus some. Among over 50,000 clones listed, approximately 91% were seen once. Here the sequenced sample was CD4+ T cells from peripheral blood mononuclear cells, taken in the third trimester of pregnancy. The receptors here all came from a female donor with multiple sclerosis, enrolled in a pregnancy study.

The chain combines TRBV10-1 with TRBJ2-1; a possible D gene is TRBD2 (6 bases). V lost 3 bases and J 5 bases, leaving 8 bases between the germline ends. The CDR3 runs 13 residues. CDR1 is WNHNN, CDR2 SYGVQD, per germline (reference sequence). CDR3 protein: CASSDRGNNEQFF. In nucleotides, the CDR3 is TGCGCCAGCAGTGATCGGGGGAACAATGAGCAGTTCTTC.

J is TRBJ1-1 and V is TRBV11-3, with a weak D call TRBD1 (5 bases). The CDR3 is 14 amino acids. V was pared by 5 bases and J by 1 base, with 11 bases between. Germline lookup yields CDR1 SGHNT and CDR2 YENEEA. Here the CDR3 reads CASSLGRGNTEAFF. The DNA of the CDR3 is TGTGCCAGCAGCCTCGGGAGGGGGAACACTGAAGCTTTCTTT.

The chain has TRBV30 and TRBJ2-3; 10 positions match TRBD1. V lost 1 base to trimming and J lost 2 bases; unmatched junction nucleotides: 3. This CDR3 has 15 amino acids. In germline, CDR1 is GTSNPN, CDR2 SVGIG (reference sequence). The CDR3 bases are TGTGCCTGGAGTGGGACAGGGGGATCCACAGATACGCAGTATTTT. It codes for CAWSGTGGSTDTQYF.

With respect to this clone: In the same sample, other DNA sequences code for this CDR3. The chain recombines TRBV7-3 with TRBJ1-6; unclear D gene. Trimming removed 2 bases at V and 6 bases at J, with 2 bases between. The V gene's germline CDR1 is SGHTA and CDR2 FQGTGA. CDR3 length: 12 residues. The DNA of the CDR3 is TGTGCCAGCAGCTTACTTAATTCACCCCTCCACTTT. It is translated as CASSLLNSPLHF.